This TCR beta chain was found in a study of kidney transplant recipient with SARS-CoV-2 infection. TCRdb processed the reads anew with MiXCR; each CDR3 protein has one entry. The sample records under 300,000 distinct CDR3 sequences, 29% being singletons. Germline CDR1 reads MDHEN; CDR2 reads SYDVKM. The CDR3 consists of 11 residues. Trimming took 5 bases from V and 8 from J, leaving 9 bases between them. The material sequenced was a blood sample, taken at baseline and on approximately day 120 from a kidney transplant recipient. This TCR came from a male patient in his thirties who had COVID-19 and was a kidney transplant recipient. Some T cells may be graft donor cells. This chain joins TRBV28 and TRBJ1-1; the D is unclear. CDR3 in amino acids: CASSPRTEAFF. CDR3 nucleotide sequence: TGTGCCAGCAGTCCCCGTACCGAAGCTTTCTTT.